One sample yielded the 32 T cell receptor beta chains listed below, sequenced in a study of blood T cell repertoires in COVID-19. The protocol was immunoSEQ multiplex PCR, while the TCRdb copy is restricted to in-frame clones and leaves out a portion. The sample includes about 180,000 clones, around 83% of them seen just once. Sequenced sample: PBMCs or T cells enriched from blood (not recorded which). The source is a man aged 40-55 years who had recovered from COVID-19.

The V gene is TRBV11-2, the J gene TRBJ2-7; 9 nucleotides align to TRBD1. With 5 bases clipped from V and 4 bases from J, the junction kept 3 bases outside the gene matches. The germline CDR1 and CDR2 sequences are SGHAT and FQNNGV. The CDR3 is made up of 13 amino acids. The CDR3 loop reads CASSRDRAYEQYF. In nucleotides, the CDR3 is TGTGCCAGCAGCCGGGACAGGGCTTACGAGCAGTACTTC.

The chain uses TRBV7-3 and TRBJ2-1, with D perhaps TRBD1 (6 bases). This CDR3 is 14 amino acids long. Trimming took off 2 bases at V and 4 bases at J, with 9 bases between the two ends. Germline CDR1 reads SGHTA; CDR2 reads FQGTGA. In nucleotides, the CDR3 is TGTGCCAGCAGCTTAGGGGGCGGGTACAATGAGCAGTTCTTC. As protein: CASSLGGGYNEQFF.

The chain has TRBV7-2 and TRBJ2-7; possibly TRBD2 for D (5 bases). The CDR3 covers 14 residues. Per the germline V gene, CDR1 is SGHTA and CDR2 is FQGNSA. The V and J ends lost 5 bases and 5 bases respectively, with 16 bases between them. In DNA form, the CDR3 reads TGTGCCAGCAGCCTGCCTGGAGGCGGCAACGAGCAGTACTTC. This sequence encodes CASSLPGGGNEQYF.

This rearrangement joins TRBV6-5 to TRBJ1-6; no clear D gene. Trimming left V 0 bases short and J 8 bases short, with 11 bases between. The CDR3 is 15 residues long. Germline V CDR1 and CDR2: MNHEY, SVGAGI. The CDR3, as DNA: TGTGCCAGCAGTTACTCGATAGTGCGGGATTCACCCCTCCACTTT. Its protein product is CASSYSIVRDSPLHF.

Written as DNA, the CDR3 is TGTGCCAGCAGCTTAGACCTCCGGAACACCGGGGAGCTGTTTTTT. Its protein is CASSLDLRNTGELFF. The rearrangement joins TRBV11-2 to TRBJ2-2; D is unclear. This CDR3 is built from 15 residues. V lost 0 bases, J lost 1 base, and 6 bases lay in between. Germline CDR1 and CDR2: SGHAT and FQNNGV.

This clone is medium-sized (0.01 to 0.1%) in the sample. The V call is TRBV25-1, the J call TRBJ1-6, with 12 bases that match TRBD1. Trimming cost V 6 bases and J 8 bases; bases outside gene matches: 5. The CDR3 covers 15 residues. Germline loops: CDR1 MGHDK, CDR2 SYGVNS. The DNA of the CDR3 is TGTGCCAGCAGGGGGGGACAGGGGGCCTATTCACCCCTCCACTTT. The encoded protein is CASRGGQGAYSPLHF.

This rearrangement joins TRBV29-1 to TRBJ1-5, with 7 bases identical to TRBD1. V gave up 6 bases and J gave up 0 bases; unmatched junction bases: 5. Germline loops: CDR1 SQVTM, CDR2 ANQGSEA. This CDR3 has 14 amino acids. The CDR3 region has the DNA TGCAGCGTCCAACAGGGGTCTAGCAATCAGCCCCAGCATTTT. Translated, it gives CSVQQGSSNQPQHF.

The chain employs TRBV30 and TRBJ1-6; 7 bases are shared with TRBD1. The germline gives CDR1 GTSNPN, CDR2 SVGIG (reference sequence). Germline trimming cut 0 bases from V and 8 bases from J; bases unmatched to any gene: 7. This CDR3 comprises 15 residues. CDR3 bases: TGTGCCTGGAGTGTAAGCGCGCAGGGGGATTCACCCCTCCACTTT. Translation gives CAWSVSAQGDSPLHF. Together with reference TRBV30 and TRBJ1-6, the CDR3 gives the full variable domain: SQTIHQWPATLVQPVGSPLSLECTVEGTSNPNLYWYRQAAGRGLQLLFYSVGIGQISSEVPQNLSASRPQDRQFILSSKKLLLSDSGFYLCAWSVSAQGDSPLHFGNGTRLTVT.

This rearrangement joins TRBV2 to TRBJ2-6; tentative D call: TRBD1 (5 bases). The CDR3 has 15 residues. The germline V gene has CDR1 SNHLY and CDR2 FYNNEI. V was pared by 8 bases and J by 2 bases, with 13 bases between. CDR3 nucleotide sequence: TGTGCCAGCGGTCCACAGGCGACTGGGGCCAACGTCCTGACTTTC. Translation gives CASGPQATGANVLTF.

The genes are TRBV19 and TRBJ1-5; 10 bases agree with TRBD1. Germline lookup yields CDR1 LNHDA and CDR2 SQIVND (reference sequence). This CDR3 region has 16 residues. Germline trimming cut 4 bases from V and 6 bases from J; bases unmatched to any gene: 9. Here the CDR3 DNA reads TGTGCCAGTAGTACCGAATCGGGACAGGGGCCTCAGCCCCAGCATTTT. Its protein is CASSTESGQGPQPQHF.

The chain links TRBV12-3 or TRBV12-4 to TRBJ1-5; D is uncertain. The CDR3 length is 11 residues. V was trimmed by 6 bases and J by 7 bases, leaving 7 bases between them. CDR3 protein: CASSLGQPQHF. The DNA of the CDR3 is TGTGCCAGCAGCCTGGGCCAGCCCCAGCATTTT.

V gene TRBV11-2 combines with J gene TRBJ2-1; perhaps TRBD1 as D (5 bases). The CDR3 is 12 residues long. The germline V gene encodes CDR1 SGHAT and CDR2 FQNNGV. The germline V and J ends were trimmed by 5 bases and 15 bases, with 17 bases remaining between them. The CDR3 loop is CASSPPGQRGFF. CDR3 nucleotides: TGTGCCAGCAGCCCACCCGGACAAAGGGGGTTCTTC.

The chain recombines TRBV3-1 (or the pseudogene TRBV3-2) with TRBJ1-5; D uncertain. Trimming removed 6 bases from V and 1 base from J, with 10 bases in between. The germline CDR1 and CDR2 sequences are LGHDT and YNNKEL (reference sequence). This CDR3 has 14 amino acids. DNA of the CDR3: TGTGCCAGCAGTGAGGGCTCGAGCAATCAGCCCCAGCATTTT. This codes for CASSEGSSNQPQHF.

The V call is TRBV10-3, the J call TRBJ2-3, with TRBD2 identical over 11 bases. This CDR3 comprises 17 residues. CDR1 is ENHRY and CDR2 is SYGVKD in the germline V gene. V lost 0 bases to trimming and J lost 5 bases; unmatched junction nucleotides: 7. This chain's CDR3 is CAISESISGRAEDTQYF. The CDR3 DNA follows: TGTGCCATCAGTGAGTCGATTAGCGGGAGGGCGGAAGATACGCAGTATTTT.

The chain employs TRBV9 and TRBJ2-2; D call uncertain. Trimming took off 4 bases at V and 4 bases at J, with 8 bases between the two ends. Germline V CDR1 and CDR2: SGDLS, YYNGEE. The CDR3 length is 13 residues. CDR3 DNA sequence: TGTGCCAGCAGCTCCGGGTCCACCGGGGAGCTGTTTTTT. Its protein is CASSSGSTGELFF. Full variable domain (outside the CDR3, taken from reference TRBV9 and TRBJ2-2): DSGVTQTPKHLITATGQRVTLRCSPRSGDLSVYWYQQSLDQGLQFLIQYYNGEERAKGNILERFSAQQFPDLHSELNLSSLELGDSALYFCASSSGSTGELFFGEGSRLTVL.

The V and J genes are TRBV15 and TRBJ2-2, with TRBD2 as a possible D gene (7 bases). The CDR3 consists of 16 residues. Trimming removed 4 bases from V and 3 bases from J, with 15 bases in between. From germline, CDR1 is LNHNV and CDR2 YYDKDF (reference sequence). DNA for the CDR3: TGTGCCACCAGCACCTGGGGGGGCGGCGACACCGGGGAGCTGTTTTTT. This codes for CATSTWGGGDTGELFF.

This chain links TRBV7-8 with TRBJ2-3; 8 bases fit TRBD2. Germline CDR1 reads SGHVS; CDR2 reads FQNEAQ. CDR3 length: 17 residues. V lost 5 bases, J lost 6 bases, and 16 bases stayed unmatched. CDR3 nucleotide sequence: TGTGCCAGCAGCCCATCCCCCAGCGGGGGACCTGGGGATACGCAGTATTTT. This encodes CASSPSPSGGPGDTQYF.

In the case of this clone: This sample also contains other DNA sequences that code for the same CDR3. This rearrangement joins TRBV28 to TRBJ1-2; D not resolved. This CDR3 has 13 residues. Per germline, CDR1 MDHEN and CDR2 SYDVKM. The V end lost 2 bases, the J end lost 5 bases, and 9 bases lay between the germline ends. CDR3 region: CASSLGGGYGYTF. The DNA for the CDR3 is TGTGCCAGCAGTTTAGGAGGAGGTTATGGCTACACCTTC.

J is TRBJ1-1 and V is TRBV13, with no clear D. This CDR3 comprises 11 residues. The V gene's germline CDR1 is PRHDT and CDR2 FYEKMQ (reference sequence). The V end lost 3 bases, the J end lost 8 bases, and 7 bases lay between the germline ends. CDR3 residues: CASSLVREAFF. The CDR3 coding sequence is TGTGCCAGCAGCTTGGTCAGGGAAGCTTTCTTT.

This clone showed up just once. This rearrangement joins TRBV25-1 to TRBJ1-1; 7 bases are a match to TRBD1. CDR1 and CDR2 (germline): MGHDK, SYGVNS. With 8 bases clipped from V and 6 bases from J, the junction kept 9 bases outside the gene matches. The CDR3 has 13 amino acids. CDR3 sequence: CASGDSQGAEAFF. In DNA, the CDR3 is TGTGCCAGCGGGGACAGCCAAGGGGCTGAAGCTTTCTTT.

Worth noting for this clone: A read error is possible here, since a much larger clone lies one base away. This chain links TRBV7-9 with TRBJ2-7; 10 nucleotides match TRBD2. Germline V gives CDR1 SEHNR, CDR2 FQNEAQ (reference sequence). The CDR3 length is 15 residues. The J segment lost 4 bases and the V segment lost 5 bases, leaving 8 bases of the junction unmatched. The CDR3 reads CASSSPKRGGYEQYF. The CDR3 DNA is TGTGCCAGCAGCAGCCCCAAGCGGGGGGGTTACGAGCAGTACTTC.

The chain employs TRBV29-1 and TRBJ2-5; 7 bases map to TRBD2. The V gene's germline CDR1 is SQVTM and CDR2 ANQGSEA. This CDR3 is built from 15 residues. The ends lost 5 bases at V and 4 bases at J; junction bases unmatched: 13. CDR3 nucleotide sequence: TGCAGCGTTCGGGTTCTGGGGGGGAGCGTAGAGACCCAGTACTTC. Protein: CSVRVLGGSVETQYF. The complete variable domain, with remaining parts taken from reference TRBV29-1 and TRBJ2-5, reads SAVISQKPSRDICQRGTSLTIQCQVDSQVTMMFWYRQQPGQSLTLIATANQGSEATYESGFVIDKFPISRPNLTFSTLTVSNMSPEDSSIYLCSVRVLGGSVETQYFGPGTRLLVL.

There are a few counts of this clone. The gene calls are TRBV6-1 and TRBJ1-1; 9 nucleotides line up with TRBD1. The germline CDR1 and CDR2 sequences are MNHNS and SASEGT. V was pared by 6 bases and J by 7 bases, with 12 bases of the junction left unmatched. CDR3 size: 15 residues. The chain's CDR3 is CASRLSRQGVFEAFF. CDR3 nucleotide sequence: TGTGCCAGCAGACTGAGCCGACAGGGGGTTTTTGAAGCTTTCTTT.

V gene TRBV19 combines with J gene TRBJ2-3; 7 nucleotides match TRBD1. V lost 6 bases to trimming and J lost 10 bases; unmatched junction nucleotides: 7. Looked up from germline, CDR1 is LNHDA and CDR2 is SQIVND (reference sequence). The CDR3 consists of 12 residues. The CDR3 loop reads CASRTRQGPQYF. The DNA for the CDR3 is TGTGCCAGTAGGACCAGACAGGGTCCGCAGTATTTT.

V gene TRBV5-1 combines with J gene TRBJ2-3; TRBD1 agrees at 9 bases. This CDR3 is 15 amino acids long. J was trimmed by 4 bases and V by 4 bases; bases with no gene match: 7. Germline assignment: CDR1 SGHRS and CDR2 YFSETQ. CDR3: CASSRQGQGADTQYF. Written as DNA, the CDR3 is TGCGCCAGCAGCAGACAGGGACAGGGCGCAGATACGCAGTATTTT.

This chain links TRBV7-9 with TRBJ2-7; D unclear. Between the trimmed V and J ends, which lost 0 bases and 3 bases, there was a span of 9 bases. The germline CDR1 and CDR2 sequences are SEHNR and FQNEAQ (reference sequence). This CDR3 is built from 14 residues. The CDR3: CASSLANTGYEQYF. For the CDR3, the DNA is TGTGCCAGCAGCTTAGCTAACACGGGCTACGAGCAGTACTTC.

The CDR3 here is CASSDVGGLNGYTF. CDR3 nucleotide sequence: TGTGCCAGCAGTGATGTAGGGGGCTTAAATGGCTACACCTTC. V is TRBV6-1 and J is TRBJ1-2; 7 bases map to TRBD1. Germline CDR1 and CDR2: MNHNS and SASEGT. The J segment lost 6 bases and the V segment lost 3 bases, leaving 7 bases of the junction unmatched. The CDR3 runs 14 residues.

J is TRBJ2-5 and V is TRBV19, with D possibly being TRBD2 (6 bases). V gave up 1 base and J gave up 2 bases, with 11 bases separating them. The CDR3 has 15 amino acids. Germline CDR1 reads LNHDA; CDR2 reads SQIVND (reference sequence). The DNA of the CDR3 is TGTGCCAGTAGTATAGGAGGAGGGGTACAAGAGACCCAGTACTTC. Residues: CASSIGGGVQETQYF.

The chain joins TRBV4-2 to TRBJ2-2; 9 nucleotides align to TRBD2. V shed 3 bases, J shed 1 base, and the junction held 0 bases outside the gene matches. Germline CDR1 is LGHNA and CDR2 is YNFKEQ. This CDR3 is built from 15 residues. The CDR3 coding sequence is TGTGCCAGCAGCCATAGCGGGAGGAACACCGGGGAGCTGTTTTTT. It codes for CASSHSGRNTGELFF.

The CDR3 nucleotides read TGTGCCTGGAGCCCCCCTGCCCTGAGGCAGCCCCAGCATTTT. Translation gives CAWSPPALRQPQHF. The chain uses TRBV30 and TRBJ1-5; D ambiguous. CDR1 GTSNPN and CDR2 SVGIG come from the germline V gene (reference sequence). Trimming removed 3 bases at V and 7 bases at J, with 16 bases between. The CDR3 is 14 amino acids.

This chain connects TRBV28 to TRBJ1-3; no clear D. This CDR3 region has 15 residues. Trimming stripped 7 bases from V and 0 bases from J, with 13 bases between. Looked up from germline, CDR1 is MDHEN and CDR2 is SYDVKM. CDR3 protein: CASNSGVNSGNTIYF. In nucleotides, the CDR3 is TGTGCCAGCAATAGCGGGGTTAACTCTGGAAACACCATATATTTT.

The chain has TRBV27 and TRBJ1-3; D not certain. This CDR3 has 11 residues. Germline-derived CDR1 and CDR2 are MNHEY and SMNVEV (reference sequence). Deletions cut 4 bases from V and 4 bases from J, with 2 bases between. The CDR3 is CASSSGNTIYF. Written as DNA, the CDR3 is TGTGCCAGCAGTTCGGGAAACACCATATATTTT.